This T cell receptor beta chain was profiled in a study of lung T cells in sarcoidosis with Löfgren's syndrome. This clonotype was seen a handful of times. One base away lies a much larger clone, so this may be a sequencing read error. TCRdb fed the reads into MiXCR, producing one record per CDR3 protein. Of around 21,000 distinct CDR3 sequences listed, about 20% were seen once; the top ten hold 4.1%. Germline CDR1 and CDR2: SQVTM and ANQGSEA. The CDR3 runs to 12 residues. This chain links TRBV29-1 with TRBJ1-2, with D perhaps TRBD1 (5 bases). The clonotype comes from a human donor with sarcoidosis (Löfgren's syndrome or another form), or a control subject (not recorded which). Input material: CD4+ T cells from PBMCs. CDR3 loop: CSVEDRGYGCTF. The DNA of the CDR3 is TGCAGCGTTGAGGATAGGGGCTATGGCTGCACCTTC.